A single TCR beta chain is shown here with its context. What it recognizes is unknown. Deletions cut 3 bases from V and 7 bases from J, with 22 bases between. The CDR3 has 16 residues. CDR1 and CDR2 from the germline V gene are DFQATT and SNEGSKA (reference sequence). These data belong to a study of regulatory T cells in long-lasting Graves disease. Looking at the study overall: Persistence in Graves' disease required over 5 years of antithyroid drugs plus positive TSH receptor antibodies.

Arm-PCR of CDR3 regions and iRepertoire HTBI primers were the basis on which TCR beta libraries were built. A single record per CDR3 protein comes from TCRdb applying MiXCR to the multiplex PCR reads. The data show approximately 360,000 distinct CDR3 sequences, roughly 20% seen once. Overall study results and limits: Favored gene segments in persistent disease were TRBV28, TRBJ1-2 and TRBJ2-5. For persistent Graves' patients, TCR diversity was lower than for newly diagnosed ones. Owing to a sample size that was small, accuracy may have been reduced.

The time point: persistent/refractory GD, antithyroid drugs over 5 years with positive TRAb. The TCR library was prepared using RNA isolated from PBMCs. This chain uses TRBV20-1 with TRBJ2-1, with D possibly being TRBD1 or TRBD2 (5 bases each). The source material was peripheral blood mononuclear cells (PBMCs), sampled when the disease was refractory, from a patient treated with antithyroid drugs. The sequence derives from a woman in her thirties or forties with Graves disease. DNA for the CDR3: TGCAGTGCTAGTGACCGCTGGGGGAGTACGAGAAATGAGCAGTTCTTC. Translation gives CSASDRWGSTRNEQFF.